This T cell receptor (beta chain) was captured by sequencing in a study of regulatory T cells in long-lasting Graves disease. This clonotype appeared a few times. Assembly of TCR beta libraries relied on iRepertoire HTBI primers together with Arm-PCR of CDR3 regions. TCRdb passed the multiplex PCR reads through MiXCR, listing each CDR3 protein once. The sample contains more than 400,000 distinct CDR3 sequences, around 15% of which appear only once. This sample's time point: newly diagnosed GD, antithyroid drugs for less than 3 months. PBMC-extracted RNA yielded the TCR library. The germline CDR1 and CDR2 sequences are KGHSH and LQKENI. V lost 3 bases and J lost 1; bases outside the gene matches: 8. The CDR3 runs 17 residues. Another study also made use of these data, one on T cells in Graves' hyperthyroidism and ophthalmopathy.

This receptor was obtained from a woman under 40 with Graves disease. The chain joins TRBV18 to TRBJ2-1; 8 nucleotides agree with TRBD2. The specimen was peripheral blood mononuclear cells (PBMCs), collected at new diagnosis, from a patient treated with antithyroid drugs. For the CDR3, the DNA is TGTGCCAGCTCACCTTTAAGCGGGAGTTTGTCCTACAATGAGCAGTTCTTC. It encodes CASSPLSGSLSYNEQFF.